Listed here are 32 T cell receptor beta chains from one sample, sequenced in a study of CD8+ T cells in alopecia areata. TCR sequencing used cDNA made by reverse transcription of extracted RNA. Profiling relied on immunoSEQ multiplex PCR, and the TCRdb table lists in-frame clones only, not all of them. The sample records about 42,000 clones, around 71% being singletons. The treatment was: oral pan-JAK inhibitor, 5-10 mg twice daily. The material was CD8+ T cells sorted from blood, obtained at week 4, from a patient treated with tofacitinib. The receptors were sampled from a human donor with alopecia areata.

This chain uses TRBV7-8 with TRBJ2-1; D is unclear. Per the germline V gene, CDR1 is SGHVS and CDR2 is FQNEAQ. This CDR3 comprises 15 residues. Trimming cost V 5 bases and J 0 bases, with 11 bases left between them. The chain's CDR3 is CASSQTAGSYNEQFF. DNA of the CDR3: TGTGCCAGCAGCCAGACGGCCGGCTCCTACAATGAGCAGTTCTTC.

This clone was seen only once. The V and J genes are TRBV9 and TRBJ2-7, with TRBD2 identical over 11 bases. CDR1 SGDLS and CDR2 YYNGEE come from the germline V gene. V lost 4 bases and J lost 3; bases outside the gene matches: 6. CDR3 length: 15 amino acids. CDR3 region: CASSLTSGGLYEQYF. DNA of the CDR3: TGTGCCAGCAGCCTAACTAGCGGGGGCCTCTACGAGCAGTACTTC.

The CDR3 region is CASSFKAGFYEQYF. CDR3 in DNA: TGTGCCAGCAGTTTTAAGGCGGGGTTCTACGAGCAGTACTTC. The V call is TRBV27, the J call TRBJ2-7; perhaps TRBD2 as D (6 bases). Per the germline V gene, CDR1 is MNHEY and CDR2 is SMNVEV (reference sequence). The ends were cut back, 3 bases at V and 3 bases at J, with 12 bases in the middle. The CDR3 has 14 amino acids.

This clone was counted only a few times. The chain employs TRBV14 and TRBJ2-7; D is perhaps TRBD1 (5 bases). The germline V gene encodes CDR1 SGHDN and CDR2 FVKESK. Trimming cost V 5 bases and J 2 bases, with 7 bases left between them. The CDR3 contains 12 residues. Here the CDR3 DNA reads TGTGCCAGCAGCTTAGGGGCCTACGAGCAGTACTTC. Encoded protein: CASSLGAYEQYF.

The table lists this clone with a few counts. The V and J genes are TRBV13 and TRBJ1-2; TRBD1 matches at 8 bases. J was trimmed by 5 bases and V by 3 bases; bases with no gene match: 11. The CDR3 has 16 residues. Per germline, CDR1 PRHDT and CDR2 FYEKMQ (reference sequence). The CDR3 reads CASSFASGTGFYGYTF. CDR3 bases: TGTGCCAGCAGCTTCGCCTCCGGGACAGGATTTTATGGCTACACCTTC.

The V and J genes are TRBV2 and TRBJ2-7; tentatively, D is TRBD1 or TRBD2 (5 bases each). V was pared by 3 bases and J by 2 bases, with 14 bases between. This CDR3 comprises 15 residues. Germline V gene sequence: CDR1 SNHLY, CDR2 FYNNEI. CDR3 sequence (DNA): TGTGCCAGCAGTGACGGGCCCCCGGGGCCCTACGAGCAGTACTTC. Encoded protein: CASSDGPPGPYEQYF.

The J gene is TRBJ1-2, the V gene TRBV19; 7 bases agree with TRBD1. The CDR3 spans 13 residues. Trimming removed 5 bases from V and 5 bases from J; junction bases left unmatched: 5. Germline CDR1 is LNHDA and CDR2 is SQIVND (reference sequence). CDR3 amino acids: CASSSTGNYGYTF. DNA of the CDR3: TGTGCCAGTAGTTCGACAGGGAATTATGGCTACACCTTC.

The rearrangement uses TRBV5-6 and TRBJ1-1, with D maybe TRBD1 (6 bases). Trimming shortened V by 4 bases and J by 7 bases, and 8 bases separated the two germline ends. Germline loops: CDR1 SGHDT, CDR2 YYEEEE. The CDR3 has 11 amino acids. The CDR3 protein is CASSQQGEAFF. CDR3 DNA sequence: TGTGCCAGCAGCCAACAGGGTGAAGCTTTCTTT.

This chain joins TRBV29-1 and TRBJ2-7; D uncertain. Per germline, CDR1 SQVTM and CDR2 ANQGSEA. The CDR3 consists of 13 residues. The germline V and J ends were trimmed by 4 bases and 1 base, with 11 bases remaining between them. For the CDR3, the DNA is TGCAGCGTTGGTGAGATGGGGTCCTACGAGCAGTACTTC. Its protein is CSVGEMGSYEQYF.

The chain joins TRBV2 to TRBJ2-1; no clear D. The CDR3 consists of 13 residues. Germline-derived CDR1 and CDR2 are SNHLY and FYNNEI. Trimming removed 7 bases at V and 7 bases at J, with 14 bases between. The chain's CDR3 is CASIHPTQNEQFF. The CDR3 nucleotides read TGTGCCAGCATTCACCCGACTCAGAATGAGCAGTTCTTC.

This chain connects TRBV7-9 to TRBJ1-6; D gene unclear. V lost 5 bases and J 10 bases, leaving 12 bases between the germline ends. Per the germline V gene, CDR1 is SEHNR and CDR2 is FQNEAQ (reference sequence). CDR3 length equals 13 residues. This CDR3 is CASSVAASSPLHF. CDR3 bases: TGTGCCAGCAGCGTGGCAGCGAGCTCACCCCTCCACTTT.

This clone occurred a few times. V and J are TRBV30 and TRBJ2-7; D gene ambiguous. Germline CDR1 reads GTSNPN; CDR2 reads SVGIG (reference sequence). Trimming pared 0 bases from V and 5 bases from J, leaving 5 bases between. The CDR3 spans 11 residues. CDR3: CAWSVTHEQYF. CDR3 nucleotides: TGTGCCTGGAGTGTAACACACGAGCAGTACTTC.

This clone turned up a few times. The CDR3 DNA reads TGTGCCACCAGCAGAGTAGAGGGCTACGAGCAGTACTTC. Protein product: CATSRVEGYEQYF. This chain links TRBV15 with TRBJ2-7, with a tentative D call TRBD2 (5 bases). This CDR3 comprises 13 residues. Trimming left V 1 base short and J 3 bases short, with 7 bases between. CDR1 and CDR2 from the germline V gene are LNHNV and YYDKDF (reference sequence).

The genes are TRBV4-3 and TRBJ2-2; 9 bases agree with TRBD2. Losses at the gene ends were 4 bases for V and 4 bases for J; bases not matched to a gene: 7. This CDR3 is built from 16 residues. Germline V CDR1 and CDR2: LGHNA, YSLEER. The CDR3 reads CASSPSLAGSTGELFF. CDR3 DNA: TGCGCCAGCAGCCCTAGTCTAGCGGGGTCCACCGGGGAGCTGTTTTTT.

The chain uses TRBV14 and TRBJ1-2; D call uncertain. Trimming removed 1 base at V and 4 bases at J, with 7 bases between. This CDR3 is 13 amino acids long. Germline V gene data show CDR1 as SGHDN and CDR2 as FVKESK. CDR3 in DNA: TGTGCCAGCAGCCAAGGCAGCGTCTATGGCTACACCTTC. Its translation: CASSQGSVYGYTF.

This clone was detected a few times. CDR3 coding DNA: TGCAGCGTTGAAGCGGACAGACCCTACGAGCAGTACTTC. Translating it yields CSVEADRPYEQYF. The chain uses TRBV29-1 and TRBJ2-7, with D possibly matching TRBD1 (6 bases). The CDR3 length is 13 residues. The V end lost 1 base, the J end lost 2 bases, and 9 bases lay between the germline ends. Germline V gene lookup returns CDR1 SQVTM and CDR2 ANQGSEA.

V is TRBV27 and J is TRBJ1-5; TRBD1 matches 9 bases. CDR3 length: 13 residues. Germline V gene lookup returns CDR1 MNHEY and CDR2 SMNVEV (reference sequence). With V trimmed by 10 bases and J by 7 bases, 8 bases remained unmatched. In nucleotides, the CDR3 is TGTGCCACTAAGGAGACAGGGGGACAGCCCCAGCATTTT. It yields the protein CATKETGGQPQHF.

The chain links TRBV29-1 to TRBJ2-7, with 9 bases aligning to TRBD2. In germline, CDR1 is SQVTM, CDR2 ANQGSEA. There are 14 residues in the CDR3. V lost 4 bases, J lost 4 bases, and 8 bases stayed unmatched. CDR3 coding DNA: TGCAGCGTTGTGGGTAGCGGGGGACCATACGAGCAGTACTTC. Protein: CSVVGSGGPYEQYF.

Only a few counts were recorded for this clone. The CDR3 sequence is CASGSYSYGYTF. Written as DNA, the CDR3 is TGTGCCAGCGGGAGTTATAGCTATGGCTACACCTTC. The chain couples TRBV19 to TRBJ1-2; D is ambiguous. Trimming left V 9 bases short and J 4 bases short, with 12 bases between. CDR1 and CDR2 (germline): LNHDA, SQIVND (reference sequence). The CDR3 spans 12 residues.

V gene TRBV29-1 combines with J gene TRBJ2-1; D is possibly TRBD1 (5 bases). The CDR3 is 11 amino acids. The V gene lost 4 bases and the J gene lost 6 bases, with 7 bases spanning the gap. The V gene's germline CDR1 is SQVTM and CDR2 ANQGSEA. In DNA form, the CDR3 reads TGCAGCGTTGGGACACGCAATGAGCAGTTCTTC. It yields the protein CSVGTRNEQFF.

This clone was seen a single time. The rearrangement uses TRBV4-3 and TRBJ2-7; 9 nucleotides match TRBD2. The CDR3 loop spans 14 amino acids. Germline assignment: CDR1 LGHNA and CDR2 YSLEER. J was trimmed by 4 bases and V by 6 bases; bases with no gene match: 7. The CDR3 reads CASSPSSGDYEQYF. DNA for the CDR3: TGCGCCAGCAGTCCCTCTAGCGGGGATTACGAGCAGTACTTC.

The genes are TRBV7-9 and TRBJ2-7, with 10 bases aligning to TRBD2. The CDR3 covers 15 residues. V lost 6 bases to trimming and J lost 2 bases; unmatched junction nucleotides: 7. CDR1 SEHNR and CDR2 FQNEAQ come from the germline V gene (reference sequence). As DNA, the CDR3 is TGTGCCAGCAGTCCGGTACTAGCGGGGACCTACGAGCAGTACTTC. Residues: CASSPVLAGTYEQYF.

Only a few counts were recorded for this clone. The genes are TRBV29-1 and TRBJ2-2; D is unresolved. Trimming took 3 bases from V and 5 from J, leaving 7 bases between them. Germline V gene sequence: CDR1 SQVTM, CDR2 ANQGSEA. This CDR3 comprises 12 residues. The CDR3 here is CSVDRPTGELFF. The CDR3 region has the DNA TGCAGCGTTGACCGTCCGACCGGGGAGCTGTTTTTT.

The chain combines TRBV4-3 with TRBJ1-2; the match to TRBD1 covers 9 bases. Looked up from germline, CDR1 is LGHNA and CDR2 is YSLEER. The length of the CDR3 is 15 residues. Trimming at V came to 5 bases and at J to 4 bases, leaving 8 bases not matched to a gene. The CDR3 region has the DNA TGCGCCAGCAGCATTGACAGGGGGGAGGTCTATGGCTACACCTTC. Amino acids: CASSIDRGEVYGYTF.

The genes are TRBV27 and TRBJ2-2; the D gene is possibly TRBD1 (5 bases). The CDR3 is 14 residues long. From germline, CDR1 is MNHEY and CDR2 SMNVEV (reference sequence). V lost 3 bases and J 1 base, leaving 6 bases between the germline ends. As DNA, the CDR3 is TGTGCCAGCAGTTTGGGGCAGAACACCGGGGAGCTGTTTTTT. Its translation is CASSLGQNTGELFF.

The rearrangement uses TRBV30 and TRBJ2-1, with D uncertain. Germline-derived CDR1 and CDR2 are GTSNPN and SVGIG (reference sequence). The CDR3 has 13 amino acids. V dropped 2 bases and J dropped 9 bases, with 14 bases sitting between them. Here the CDR3 DNA reads TGTGCCTGGAGTCTTGAAGGGTTAGGTGAGCAGTTCTTC. It yields the protein CAWSLEGLGEQFF.

This chain uses TRBV7-2 with TRBJ1-6; D possibly corresponds to TRBD1 (5 bases). V was shortened by 4 bases and J by 19 bases, with 17 bases between the two germline ends. The CDR3 runs 12 residues. Germline assignment: CDR1 SGHTA and CDR2 FQGNSA. CDR3 protein: CASSSEPGRDHF. In nucleotides, the CDR3 is TGTGCCAGCAGCTCAGAGCCGGGACGGGATCACTTT.

The genes are TRBV27 and TRBJ2-5; D may be TRBD1 (5 bases). The V gene's germline CDR1 is MNHEY and CDR2 SMNVEV (reference sequence). V dropped 6 bases and J dropped 1 base, with 15 bases sitting between them. This CDR3 has 15 residues. The CDR3 region has the DNA TGTGCCAGCAGCCTTAGAGGACAATTCCAAGAGACCCAGTACTTC. This gives the protein CASSLRGQFQETQYF.

The chain uses TRBV29-1 and TRBJ2-7; D is unclear. The length of the CDR3 is 13 residues. Germline assignment: CDR1 SQVTM and CDR2 ANQGSEA. The V gene lost 0 bases and the J gene lost 2 bases, with 8 bases spanning the gap. Written as DNA, the CDR3 is TGCAGCGTTGAAGAGACCTCCACCTACGAGCAGTACTTC. Translating gives CSVEETSTYEQYF.

The CDR3: CASSAEGAGANVLTF. CDR3 sequence (DNA): TGTGCCAGCAGTGCGGAGGGGGCTGGGGCCAACGTCCTGACTTTC. The rearrangement links TRBV6-1 to TRBJ2-6; tentatively, D is TRBD1 or TRBD2 (6 bases each). CDR3 length: 15 amino acids. V lost 4 bases, J lost 2 bases, and 9 bases lay in between. Looked up from germline, CDR1 is MNHNS and CDR2 is SASEGT.

The chain has TRBV29-1 and TRBJ2-3, with 7 bases lining up with TRBD1. This CDR3 has 16 amino acids. Germline V lookup: CDR1 SQVTM, CDR2 ANQGSEA. Trimming cost V 3 bases and J 2 bases; bases outside gene matches: 11. The CDR3 region is CSVEGTDEGDTDTQYF. CDR3 bases: TGCAGCGTTGAGGGGACAGATGAGGGGGACACAGATACGCAGTATTTT.

J is TRBJ2-7 and V is TRBV5-4; the match to TRBD2 covers 10 bases. Trimming removed 2 bases from V and 2 bases from J; junction bases left unmatched: 4. Germline CDR1 reads SGHNT; CDR2 reads YYREEE (reference sequence). The CDR3 is 15 amino acids. CDR3 sequence: CASSLLAGGPYEQYF. As DNA, the CDR3 is TGTGCCAGCAGCTTATTAGCGGGGGGACCCTACGAGCAGTACTTC. Based on the CDR3 plus reference TRBV5-4 and TRBJ2-7, the full variable domain is ETGVTQSPTHLIKTRGQQVTLRCSSQSGHNTVSWYQQALGQGPQFIFQYYREEENGRGNFPPRFSGLQFPNYSSELNVNALELDDSALYLCASSLLAGGPYEQYFGPGTRLTVT.